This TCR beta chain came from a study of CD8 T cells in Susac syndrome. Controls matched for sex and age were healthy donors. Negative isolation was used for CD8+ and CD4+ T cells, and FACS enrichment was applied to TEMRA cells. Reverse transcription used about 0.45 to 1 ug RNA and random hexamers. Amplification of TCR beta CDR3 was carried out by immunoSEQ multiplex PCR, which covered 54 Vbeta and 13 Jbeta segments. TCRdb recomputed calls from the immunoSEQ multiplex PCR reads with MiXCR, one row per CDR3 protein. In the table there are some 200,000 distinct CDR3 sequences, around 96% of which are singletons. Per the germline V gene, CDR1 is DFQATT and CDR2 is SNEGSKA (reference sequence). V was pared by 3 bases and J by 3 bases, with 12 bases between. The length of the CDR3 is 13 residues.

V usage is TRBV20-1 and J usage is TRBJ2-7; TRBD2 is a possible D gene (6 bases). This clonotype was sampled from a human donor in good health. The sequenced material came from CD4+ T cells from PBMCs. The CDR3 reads CSASSGLLYEQYF. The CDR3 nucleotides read TGCAGTGCTAGTTCTGGACTACTCTACGAGCAGTACTTC.